The source of this T cell receptor (beta chain) is a study of TIL therapy for anti-PD-1-resistant metastatic lung cancer (dated by TCRdb to the early 2020s). For context, the study as a whole: Tumors were harvested prior to any PD-1/PD-L1 blockade, after which nivolumab was administered to patients, and lymphodepletion, expanded TIL infusion and IL-2 were given to patients who progressed. A median age of around 56 years (range roughly 38-85) and a median tumor PD-L1 proportion score of approximately 6% were recorded among enrolled patients. The cohort was predominantly lung adenocarcinoma, with four EGFR-mutant and two ALK-rearranged tumors, and half of patients were current or former smokers. Across the cohort, whole-exome sequencing showed a median non-synonymous tumor mutation burden of roughly 1.5 mutations per megabase. Clonotypes were tracked across tumor, expanded TIL product and serial blood samples by T cell receptor beta sequencing of tumor and peripheral blood.

About this clone: The antigen it recognizes is unknown. Within one base of it there is no much larger clone, and no base qualities were kept.

The immunoSEQ v3 hsTCRB kit was used to amplify TCR beta CDR3 regions from genomic DNA through bias-controlled multiplex PCR. TCR libraries were sequenced on an Illumina NextSeq 500 to about 2 million read pairs for survey level or 5-6 million for deep level. The study's processing was this. Clonality was reported by immunoSEQ Analyzer software, which also assigned V, D and J genes and filtered out non-productive sequences. Repertoires were compared by productive Simpson clonality and by the Morisita overlap index of productive TRB rearrangements between infused TIL and blood. The absolute count of a clonotype in blood was estimated by multiplying the lymphocyte count by the CD3+ fraction and by the productive frequency of the clone. In its TCRdb copy, this immuneACCESS table keeps in-frame sequences only and misses some clones. Where compared with another copy, unresolved V genes explain less than half of these, and the others have no known cause. V, J and clone size are taken as reported in that table, and D and trimming were inferred from the DNA itself. The sample table holds around 20,000 clones, of which about 75% were seen once. The top ten clones comprise 7.4% of the sample.

The paper's findings and limits, for the study overall: The cohort was highly selected, including more treatment-naive, never-smoker and oncogene-addicted patients than is typical, which limits generalizability. Infused TIL clonotypes partially replaced the baseline peripheral repertoire then decayed over months, with no apparent association between persistence and response. The study protocol defined all tumor marker inferences as exploratory.

According to the study, the label for this sample's time point signals: pre-treatment sample, taken before nivolumab and TIL therapy. Between October 2017 and 2020, a dual-center phase I trial enrolled adults who had stage 4 NSCLC. The samples were obtained from a phase I trial that was single-arm and open-label and tested tumor-infiltrating lymphocyte therapy combined with nivolumab in advanced non-small cell lung cancer. Blood mononuclear cells from EDTA tubes were isolated by Ficoll gradient, snap-frozen as pellets, and DNA was extracted with a Qiagen mini-prep kit. Via the germline V gene, CDR1 is WSHSY and CDR2 SAAADI. The CDR3 sequence holds 15 residues, the cysteine and phenylalanine included. The entry retains the CDR3 DNA only, 45 bases that are in frame from base 1. V is pruned by 2 bases and J by 2 bases, leaving 3 bases of the junction without a gene match.

Sequencing was performed on blood, taken at baseline. This chain is built from TRBV10-2 and TRBJ2-7; 10 bases in the junction line up with TRBD1. This TCR came from a person aged 25-80 years with non-small cell lung cancer. The sequence in DNA is TGCGCCAGCAGTGAGGGACAGGGGGGGACCTACGAGCAGTACTTC. This encodes CASSEGQGGTYEQYF.